A single sample is the source of the 11 T cell receptor beta chains below, sequenced in a study of T-cell memory formation after mild COVID-19. MiXCR, run by TCRdb on the 5' RACE reads, gives a single entry per CDR3 protein. The data show about 160,000 distinct CDR3 sequences, about a third seen once. The source material was PBMCs or a T cell subset sorted from them (not recorded which). All receptors derive from an adult woman who had mild COVID-19 (a few samples of this study predate the infection). Cell type and time point are not known.

The V gene is TRBV7-9, the J gene TRBJ1-2; 9 nucleotides match TRBD1. This CDR3 comprises 14 residues. V lost 1 base and J lost 4; bases outside the gene matches: 1. Germline V gives CDR1 SEHNR, CDR2 FQNEAQ (reference sequence). This CDR3 is CASSLDRGPYGYTF. CDR3 in DNA: TGTGCCAGCAGCTTAGACAGGGGGCCCTATGGCTACACCTTC.

In its sample, this clonotype was seen a few times. V is TRBV11-1 and J is TRBJ2-3, with D possibly matching TRBD2 (6 bases). The germline V gene has CDR1 SGHAT and CDR2 FQDESV (reference sequence). V lost 3 bases to trimming and J lost 1 base, with 14 bases between them. The CDR3 has 16 residues. In DNA form, the CDR3 reads TGTGCCAGCAGCTTCACCCAGGGACTGGGCACAGATACGCAGTATTTT. Protein: CASSFTQGLGTDTQYF.

The rearrangement uses TRBV18 and TRBJ2-5, with no clear D. The CDR3 length is 12 residues. Trimming removed 5 bases at V and 1 base at J, with 5 bases between. The germline V gene encodes CDR1 KGHSH and CDR2 LQKENI. DNA of the CDR3: TGTGCCAGCTCAAACCCCCAAGAGACCCAGTACTTC. It yields the protein CASSNPQETQYF.

In this sample, this clonotype turned up a few times. The chain recombines TRBV4-2 with TRBJ2-1, with 11 bases that match TRBD2. Germline V gives CDR1 LGHNA, CDR2 YNFKEQ. Unmatched junction bases numbered 9, after V lost 2 bases and J lost 6 bases. This CDR3 has 17 residues. In DNA form, the CDR3 reads TGTGCCAGCAGCCAAACCAGTAGCGGGAGGGCCGGCAATGAGCAGTTCTTC. Its translation is CASSQTSSGRAGNEQFF.

J is TRBJ2-7 and V is TRBV5-1; 9 bases are shared with TRBD2. V trimming: 6 bases; J trimming: 6 bases; junction bases outside the gene matches: 13. The germline CDR1 and CDR2 sequences are SGHRS and YFSETQ. This CDR3 contains 15 residues. The CDR3 spells CASTFGSLAGTEQYF. The CDR3 DNA reads as TGCGCCAGCACCTTTGGGAGCCTAGCGGGAACCGAGCAGTACTTC.

The V gene is TRBV6-1, the J gene TRBJ2-2; 7 positions match TRBD2. CDR1 MNHNS and CDR2 SASEGT come from the germline V gene. This CDR3 region has 13 residues. V gave up 6 bases and J gave up 5 bases; unmatched junction bases: 3. The CDR3: CASRGLPTGELFF. Here the CDR3 DNA reads TGTGCCAGCAGGGGACTACCTACCGGGGAGCTGTTTTTT.

The rearrangement joins TRBV4-1 to TRBJ2-1, with no clear D. CDR3 size: 15 residues. Trimming stripped 4 bases from V and 2 bases from J, with 12 bases between. Germline values: CDR1 MGHRA, CDR2 YSYEKL. The DNA of the CDR3 is TGCGCCAGCAGCCCAGTCCCTCGGGCCTACAATGAGCAGTTCTTC. Protein sequence: CASSPVPRAYNEQFF.

The chain uses TRBV6-1 and TRBJ1-2; TRBD1 might be the D (5 bases). Trimming left V 5 bases short and J 6 bases short, with 13 bases between. This CDR3 region has 13 residues. The germline V gene has CDR1 MNHNS and CDR2 SASEGT. The CDR3 DNA reads as TGTGCCAGCAGTCACTCAGGGCCGAATGGCTACACCTTC. This codes for CASSHSGPNGYTF.

V usage is TRBV30 and J usage is TRBJ1-5, with 9 bases fitting TRBD1. Trimming removed 2 bases from V and 4 bases from J; junction bases left unmatched: 3. Looked up from germline, CDR1 is GTSNPN and CDR2 is SVGIG (reference sequence). This CDR3 contains 14 residues. The CDR3 reads CAWSPGTGNQPQHF. CDR3 in DNA: TGTGCCTGGAGTCCCGGGACAGGGAATCAGCCCCAGCATTTT.

The V and J genes are TRBV5-1 and TRBJ2-7; a weak D match, TRBD1 (5 bases). Germline values: CDR1 SGHRS, CDR2 YFSETQ. The CDR3 sequence is 14 residues long. Deletions cut 1 base from V and 0 bases from J, with 8 bases between. The CDR3 here is CASSLPTASYEQYF. The DNA of the CDR3 is TGCGCCAGCAGCTTGCCGACAGCCTCCTACGAGCAGTACTTC.

CDR3 sequence: CASSPPTITGELFF. CDR3 nucleotide sequence: TGTGCCAGCAGCCCGCCGACAATCACCGGGGAGCTGTTTTTT. The chain carries TRBV7-2 and TRBJ2-2; no clear D gene. This CDR3 has 14 residues. The germline CDR1 and CDR2 sequences are SGHTA and FQGNSA. V lost 5 bases to trimming and J lost 4 bases, with 11 bases between them.